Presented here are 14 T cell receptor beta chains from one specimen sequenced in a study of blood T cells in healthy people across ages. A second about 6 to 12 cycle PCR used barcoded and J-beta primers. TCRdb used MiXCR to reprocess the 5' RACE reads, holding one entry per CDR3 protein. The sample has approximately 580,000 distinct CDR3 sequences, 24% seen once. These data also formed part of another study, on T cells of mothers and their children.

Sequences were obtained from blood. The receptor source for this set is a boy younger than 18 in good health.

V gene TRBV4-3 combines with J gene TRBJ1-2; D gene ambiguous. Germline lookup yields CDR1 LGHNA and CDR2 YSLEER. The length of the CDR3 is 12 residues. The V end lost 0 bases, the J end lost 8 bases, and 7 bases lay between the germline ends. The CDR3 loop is CASSQDLHGYTF. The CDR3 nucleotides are TGCGCCAGCAGCCAAGATCTTCACGGCTACACCTTC.

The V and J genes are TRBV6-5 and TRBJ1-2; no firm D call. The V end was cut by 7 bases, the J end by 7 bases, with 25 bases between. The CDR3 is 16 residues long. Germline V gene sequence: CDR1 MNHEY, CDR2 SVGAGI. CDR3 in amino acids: CASIKALGFMVGGYTF. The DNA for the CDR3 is TGTGCCAGCATTAAGGCCCTGGGGTTCATGGTTGGTGGCTACACCTTC.

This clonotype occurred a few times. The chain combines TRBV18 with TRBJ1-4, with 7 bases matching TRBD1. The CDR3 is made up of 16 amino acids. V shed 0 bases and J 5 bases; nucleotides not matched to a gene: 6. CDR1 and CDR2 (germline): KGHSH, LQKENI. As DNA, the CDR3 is TGTGCCAGCTCACCACCGCAGGGGGTGATGAATGAAAAACTGTTTTTT. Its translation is CASSPPQGVMNEKLFF.

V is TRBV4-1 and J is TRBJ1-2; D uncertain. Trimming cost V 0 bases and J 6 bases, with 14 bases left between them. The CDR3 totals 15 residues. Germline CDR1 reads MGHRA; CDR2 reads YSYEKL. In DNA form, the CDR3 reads TGCGCCAGCAGCCAAGAGTATAGCAGAGCGGATGGCTACACCTTC. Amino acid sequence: CASSQEYSRADGYTF.

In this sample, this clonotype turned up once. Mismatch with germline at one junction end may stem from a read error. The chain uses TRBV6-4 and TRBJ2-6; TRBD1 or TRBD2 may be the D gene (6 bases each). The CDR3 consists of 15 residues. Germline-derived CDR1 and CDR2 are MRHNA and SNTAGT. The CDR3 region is CASSEGGSGADVPTF. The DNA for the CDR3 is TGTGCCAGCAGTGAGGGGGGCTCTGGGGCCGACGTCCCGACTTTC.

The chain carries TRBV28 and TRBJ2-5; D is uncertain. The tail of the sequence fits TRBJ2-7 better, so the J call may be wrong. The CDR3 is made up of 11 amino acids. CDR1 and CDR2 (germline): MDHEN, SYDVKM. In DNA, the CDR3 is TGTGCCAGCGGTGTAGGCTACGAGCAGTACTTC. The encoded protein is CASGVGYEQYF.

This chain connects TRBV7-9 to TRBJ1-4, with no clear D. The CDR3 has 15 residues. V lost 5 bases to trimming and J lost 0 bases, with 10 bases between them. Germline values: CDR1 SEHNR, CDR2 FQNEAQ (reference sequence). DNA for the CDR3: TGTGCCAGCAGCGCCGACACTGCAACTAATGAAAAACTGTTTTTT. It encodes CASSADTATNEKLFF.

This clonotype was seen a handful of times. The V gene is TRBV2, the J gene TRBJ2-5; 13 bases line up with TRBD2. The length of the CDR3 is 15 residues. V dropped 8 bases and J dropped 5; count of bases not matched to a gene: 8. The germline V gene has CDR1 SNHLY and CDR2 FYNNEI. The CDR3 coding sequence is TGTGCCAGCGGGTGGACTAGCGGGAGACGGGAGACCCAGTACTTC. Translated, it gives CASGWTSGRRETQYF.

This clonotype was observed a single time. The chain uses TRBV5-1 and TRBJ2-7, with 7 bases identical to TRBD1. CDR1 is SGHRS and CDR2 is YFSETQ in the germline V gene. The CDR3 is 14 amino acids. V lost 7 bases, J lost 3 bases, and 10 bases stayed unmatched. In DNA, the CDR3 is TGCGCCAGCCGACCCAGGGACAGTTTCTACGAGCAGTACTTC. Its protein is CASRPRDSFYEQYF.

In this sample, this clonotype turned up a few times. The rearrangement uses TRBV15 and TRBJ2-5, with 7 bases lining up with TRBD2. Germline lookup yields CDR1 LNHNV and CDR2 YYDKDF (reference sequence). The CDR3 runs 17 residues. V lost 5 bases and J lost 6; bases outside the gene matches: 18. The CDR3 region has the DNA TGTGCCACCAGCTCCTACCCCTTAGCGGGTCTGGAGAAGACCCAGTACTTC. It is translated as CATSSYPLAGLEKTQYF.

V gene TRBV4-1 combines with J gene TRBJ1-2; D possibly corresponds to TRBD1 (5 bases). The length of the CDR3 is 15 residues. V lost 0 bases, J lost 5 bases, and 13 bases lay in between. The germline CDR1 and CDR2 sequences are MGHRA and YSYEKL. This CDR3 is CASSQEVPGKYGYTF. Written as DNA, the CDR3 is TGCGCCAGCAGCCAAGAGGTCCCAGGGAAGTATGGCTACACCTTC.

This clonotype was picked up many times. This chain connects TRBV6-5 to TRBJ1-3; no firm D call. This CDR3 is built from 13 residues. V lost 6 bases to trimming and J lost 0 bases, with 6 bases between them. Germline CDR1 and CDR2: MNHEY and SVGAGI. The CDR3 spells CASSSSSGNTIYF. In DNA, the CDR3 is TGTGCCAGCAGCTCCAGCTCTGGAAACACCATATATTTT.

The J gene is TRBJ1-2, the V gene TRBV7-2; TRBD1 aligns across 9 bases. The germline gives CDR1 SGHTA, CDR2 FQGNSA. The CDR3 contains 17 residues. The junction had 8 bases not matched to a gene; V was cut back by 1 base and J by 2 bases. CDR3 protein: CASSLGGQGRVNYGYTF. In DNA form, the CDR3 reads TGTGCCAGCAGCTTAGGGGGACAGGGCCGTGTGAACTATGGCTACACCTTC.

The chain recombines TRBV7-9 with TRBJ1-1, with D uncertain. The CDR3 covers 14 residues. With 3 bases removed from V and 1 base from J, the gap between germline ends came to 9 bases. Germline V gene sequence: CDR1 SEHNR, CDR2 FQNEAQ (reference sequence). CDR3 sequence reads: CASSFLVQNTEAFF. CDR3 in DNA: TGTGCCAGCAGCTTTCTGGTACAGAACACTGAAGCTTTCTTT.